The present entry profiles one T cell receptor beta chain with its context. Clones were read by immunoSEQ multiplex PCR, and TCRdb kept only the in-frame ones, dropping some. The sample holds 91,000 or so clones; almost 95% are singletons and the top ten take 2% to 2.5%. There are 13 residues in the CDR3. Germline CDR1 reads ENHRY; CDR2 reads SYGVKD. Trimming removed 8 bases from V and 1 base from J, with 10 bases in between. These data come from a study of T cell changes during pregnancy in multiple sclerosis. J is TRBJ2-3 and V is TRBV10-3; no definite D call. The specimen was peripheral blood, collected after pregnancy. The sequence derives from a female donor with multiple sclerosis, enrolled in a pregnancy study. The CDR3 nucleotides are TGTGCCATCGCCCGCGCCGGCACAGATACGCAGTATTTT. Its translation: CAIARAGTDTQYF.